The 4 T cell receptor beta chains in this list originate from one sample, sequenced in a study. Each CDR3 protein is one row after TCRdb ran MiXCR on the RT-PCR reads. The sample has around 700,000 distinct CDR3 sequences; over 12% are singletons. Sequenced sample: memory CD4+ T cells from blood. These receptor sequences come from a female donor in good health, serving as a healthy control.

This clonotype was counted at least ten times. The rearrangement joins TRBV7-2 to TRBJ2-3, with 10 bases lining up with TRBD2. Germline CDR1 is SGHTA and CDR2 is FQGNSA. Germline trimming cut 1 base from V and 5 bases from J; bases unmatched to any gene: 9. This CDR3 contains 17 residues. The CDR3 is CASSLGGLAGAGDTQYF. CDR3 sequence (DNA): TGTGCCAGCAGCTTAGGGGGCCTAGCGGGAGCGGGAGATACGCAGTATTTT.

The chain recombines TRBV18 with TRBJ2-6; D is unclear. The CDR3 is 17 residues long. Germline V gene lookup returns CDR1 KGHSH and CDR2 LQKENI. Trimming left V 4 bases short and J 0 bases short, with 13 bases between. The chain's CDR3 is CASSRGRPISGANVLTF. The CDR3 bases are TGTGCCAGCTCACGAGGACGGCCTATCTCTGGGGCCAACGTCCTGACTTTC.

This clonotype was counted many times. The CDR3 spells CSVTSGSSSEQYF. CDR3 coding DNA: TGCAGCGTTACTAGCGGGAGTTCTAGCGAGCAGTACTTC. The chain joins TRBV29-1 to TRBJ2-7; 11 nucleotides match TRBD2. V shed 5 bases, J shed 6 bases, and the junction held 6 bases outside the gene matches. There are 13 residues in the CDR3. The germline CDR1 and CDR2 sequences are SQVTM and ANQGSEA.

The DNA for the CDR3 is TGTGCCAGCAGCCTGAGCGGGGCCCCCTCCTACAATGAGCAGTTCTTC. Its translation is CASSLSGAPSYNEQFF. V is TRBV11-2 and J is TRBJ2-1, with TRBD2 matching over 7 bases. Unmatched junction bases numbered 7, after V lost 5 bases and J lost 0 bases. CDR1 and CDR2 from the germline V gene are SGHAT and FQNNGV. The CDR3 sequence is 16 residues long. The full variable domain, its missing parts supplied by reference TRBV11-2 and TRBJ2-1, is EAGVAQSPRYKIIEKRQSVAFWCNPISGHATLYWYQQILGQGPKLLIQFQNNGVVDDSQLPKDRFSAERLKGVDSTLKIQPAKLEDSAVYLCASSLSGAPSYNEQFFGPGTRLTVL.